This T cell receptor (beta chain) was retrieved from a study of Tregs in tolerant kidney transplant recipients. Study-wide results and caveats: No direct test of biological reproducibility was done here. Expanding Tregs on activated donor B cells appeared to best identify donor-specific TCRbeta clones.

Some clones are missing from TCRdb's copy, which holds only in-frame ones; the method was immunoSEQ multiplex PCR. The table lists about 90,000 clones, 80% to 95% of them singletons, with around 1.6% in the top ten. Related graft donors supplied nonmyeloablative bone marrow transplants, and mixed chimerism was transient. Thawed PBMCs were FACS-sorted into unstimulated CD4+CD25+CD127- regulatory T cells, CD4+CD25- non-regulatory cells, CD4 and CD8 cells. A word on this clone: Its specificity is not known.

The material sequenced was CD4+ T cells from blood (PBMCs), taken 12 months after the transplant. The sequence was collected from a human patient who received a combined kidney and bone marrow transplant. Some T cells may be transferred from the graft donor.

CDR3 amino acids: CASSLALQGVFGNTIYF. The CDR3 DNA sequence: TGTGCCAGCAGCTTAGCGCTACAGGGGGTATTTGGAAACACCATATATTTT. This chain links TRBV7-2 with TRBJ1-3; 8 bases agree with TRBD1. V was clipped by 0 bases and J by 3 bases; unmatched bases: 7. The CDR3 loop spans 17 amino acids. Germline CDR1 and CDR2: SGHTA and FQGNSA.